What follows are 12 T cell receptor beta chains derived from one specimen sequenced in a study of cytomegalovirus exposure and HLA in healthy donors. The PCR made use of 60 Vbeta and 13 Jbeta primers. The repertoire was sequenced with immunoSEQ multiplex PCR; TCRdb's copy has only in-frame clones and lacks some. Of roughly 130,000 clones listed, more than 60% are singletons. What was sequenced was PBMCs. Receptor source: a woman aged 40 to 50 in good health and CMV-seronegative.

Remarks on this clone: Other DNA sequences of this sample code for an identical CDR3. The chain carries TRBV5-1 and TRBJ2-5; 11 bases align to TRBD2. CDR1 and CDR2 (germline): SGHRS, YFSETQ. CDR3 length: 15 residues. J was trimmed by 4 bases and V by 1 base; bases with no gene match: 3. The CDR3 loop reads CASSLSGLAGETQYF. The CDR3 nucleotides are TGCGCCAGCAGCTTGTCAGGACTAGCGGGAGAGACCCAGTACTTC.

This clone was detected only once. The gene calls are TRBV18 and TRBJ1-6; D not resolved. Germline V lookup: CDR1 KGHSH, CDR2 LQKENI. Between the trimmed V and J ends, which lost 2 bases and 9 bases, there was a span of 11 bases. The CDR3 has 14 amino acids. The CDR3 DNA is TGTGCCAGCTCACCAGAACGGGGTGGTTCACCCCTCCACTTT. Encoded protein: CASSPERGGSPLHF.

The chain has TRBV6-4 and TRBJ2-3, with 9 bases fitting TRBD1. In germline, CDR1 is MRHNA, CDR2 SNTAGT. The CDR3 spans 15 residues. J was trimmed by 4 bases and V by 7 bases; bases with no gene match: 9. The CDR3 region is CASNHRGQEADTQYF. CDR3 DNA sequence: TGTGCCAGCAACCACAGGGGGCAGGAGGCAGATACGCAGTATTTT.

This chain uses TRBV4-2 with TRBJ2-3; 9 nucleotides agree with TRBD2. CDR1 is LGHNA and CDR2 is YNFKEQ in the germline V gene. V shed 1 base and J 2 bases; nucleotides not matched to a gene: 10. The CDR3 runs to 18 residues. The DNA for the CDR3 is TGTGCCAGCAGCCAAGTTCCCCTGACTAGCGGTAACACAGATACGCAGTATTTT. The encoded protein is CASSQVPLTSGNTDTQYF.

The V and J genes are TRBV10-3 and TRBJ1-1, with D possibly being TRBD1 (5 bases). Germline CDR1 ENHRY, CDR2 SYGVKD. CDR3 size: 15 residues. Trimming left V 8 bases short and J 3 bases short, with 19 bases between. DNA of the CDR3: TGTGCCATCGGACGGGACCTACCGGGGGACACTGAAGCTTTCTTT. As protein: CAIGRDLPGDTEAFF.

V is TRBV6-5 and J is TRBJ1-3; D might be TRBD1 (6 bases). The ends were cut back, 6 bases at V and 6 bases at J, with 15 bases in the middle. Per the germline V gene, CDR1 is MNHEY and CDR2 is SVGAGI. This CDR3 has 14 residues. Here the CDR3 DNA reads TGTGCCAGCAGCCAACAGGGAGCGGTAAACACCATATATTTT. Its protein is CASSQQGAVNTIYF.

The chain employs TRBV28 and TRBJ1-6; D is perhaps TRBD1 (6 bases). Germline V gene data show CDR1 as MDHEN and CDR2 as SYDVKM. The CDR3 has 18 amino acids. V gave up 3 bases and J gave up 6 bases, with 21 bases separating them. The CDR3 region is CASSLDSPGAYGNSPLHF. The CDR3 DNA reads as TGTGCCAGCAGTTTGGACAGCCCCGGGGCTTATGGTAATTCACCCCTCCACTTT.

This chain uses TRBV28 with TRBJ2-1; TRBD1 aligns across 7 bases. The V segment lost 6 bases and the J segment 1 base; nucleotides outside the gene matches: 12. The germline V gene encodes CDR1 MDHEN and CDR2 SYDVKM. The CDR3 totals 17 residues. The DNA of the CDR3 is TGTGCCAGCAGCACTACAGGGGACCCATGGTCCTACAATGAGCAGTTCTTC. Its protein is CASSTTGDPWSYNEQFF.

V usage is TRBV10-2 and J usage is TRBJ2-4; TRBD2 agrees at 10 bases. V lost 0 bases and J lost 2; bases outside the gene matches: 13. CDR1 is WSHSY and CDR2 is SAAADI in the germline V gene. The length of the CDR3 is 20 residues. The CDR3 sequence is CASSESSGTSVSRTKNIQYF. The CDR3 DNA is TGCGCCAGCAGTGAGTCCTCCGGGACTAGCGTTAGTAGGACCAAAAACATTCAGTACTTC.

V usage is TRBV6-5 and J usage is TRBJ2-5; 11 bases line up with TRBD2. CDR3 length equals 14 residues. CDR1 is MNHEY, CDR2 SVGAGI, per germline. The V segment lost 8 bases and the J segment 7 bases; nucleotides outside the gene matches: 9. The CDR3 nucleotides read TGTGCCAGCGGGACTAGCGGCAGGGGGGGGACCCAGTACTTC. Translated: CASGTSGRGGTQYF.

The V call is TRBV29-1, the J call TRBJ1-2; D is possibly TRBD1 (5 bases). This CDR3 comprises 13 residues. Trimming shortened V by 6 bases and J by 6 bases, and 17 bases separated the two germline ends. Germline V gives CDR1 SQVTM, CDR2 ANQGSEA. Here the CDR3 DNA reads TGCAGCGTCGACGGACACCTGGGTAATGGCTACACCTTC. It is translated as CSVDGHLGNGYTF.

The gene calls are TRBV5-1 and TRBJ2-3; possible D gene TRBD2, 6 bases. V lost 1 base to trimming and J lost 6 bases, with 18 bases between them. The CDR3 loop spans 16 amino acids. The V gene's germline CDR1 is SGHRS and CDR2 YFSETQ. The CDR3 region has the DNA TGCGCCAGCAGCTTGTGGGGGGAGGACCAGGTGGATACGCAGTATTTT. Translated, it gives CASSLWGEDQVDTQYF.